This T cell receptor beta chain is drawn from a study of technical replicates of blood from a handful of donors (dated by TCRdb to 2017 to 2019). The library relied on the immunoSEQ multiplex PCR assay. TCRdb's version of the immuneACCESS table is confined to in-frame rearrangements and falls short of the full clone set. An unresolved V gene accounts for under half of the shortfall where checked; the remainder is of unknown origin. In this sample the table shows about 84,000 clones, 95% to 98% of which occur a single time. The biggest ten clones account for less than 0.2% of the sample. Of note for this clone: The target of this receptor is not known. Base-call qualities are not available, and no considerably larger clone is one nucleotide away.

CDR1 and CDR2, per the germline V gene, are MDHEN and SYDVKM. V sheds 6 bases and J sheds 4 bases, leaving 16 bases between their ends. There are 15 amino acids in the CDR3, from cysteine to phenylalanine inclusive. Only CDR3 DNA is held: 45 bases, read in frame from base 1. This receptor was identified in a human donor in good health. This chain joins TRBV28 to TRBJ1-5; confidence is insufficient to name the D gene. The sample taken for sequencing was T cells isolated from PBMCs. The CDR3 is CASSLLPGSNQPQHF. The DNA sequence is as follows: TGTGCCAGCAGCCTACTTCCGGGGAGTAATCAGCCCCAGCATTTT.